This TCR beta chain was documented in a study of T cell clonality in common variable immunodeficiency. Overall study results and limits: CVID subjects had higher TCRbeta clonality than healthy controls, most marked in about a third. Shared TCRbeta clones were fewer between CVID subjects than controls.

Sequenced by immunoSEQ multiplex PCR; TCRdb stores in-frame clones only, minus some. There are approximately 50,000 clones in the sample, none observed a single time. This clone was recorded many times. The antigen is undetermined. The sequence came from a person aged 18 to 75 in good health. Sample: peripheral blood mononuclear cells.

CDR3 sequence: CASSLVAGLQETQYF. Incomplete CDR3 DNA: TGTGCCAGCAGCTTGGTGGCAGGTTTACAAGAGACC. The gene calls are TRBV5-6 and TRBJ2-5; D not certain. The read ends 3 residues early relative to the CDR3; the germline J gene fills the gap. The germline V and J ends were trimmed by 0 bases and 2 bases, with 11 bases remaining between them. This CDR3 contains 15 residues. CDR1 is SGHDT, CDR2 YYEEEE, per germline.